The 20 T cell receptor beta chains presented below share a single source sample, sequenced in a study of control samples from healthy donors and cancer patients. The repertoire was sequenced with immunoSEQ multiplex PCR; TCRdb's copy has only in-frame clones and lacks some. The sample holds 75,000 to 100,000 clones; roughly 89% are singletons and the top ten take 3%. Source material: blood. The source is a human donor in good health. The donor label of this sample is uncertain.

The chain links TRBV7-8 to TRBJ1-1; TRBD1 is a possible D gene (6 bases). CDR3 length: 16 residues. The germline CDR1 and CDR2 sequences are SGHVS and FQNEAQ. Trimming removed 3 bases at V and 0 bases at J, with 14 bases between. Here the CDR3 DNA reads TGTGCCAGCAGCTTGGGGGGGCGCGGAATGAACACTGAAGCTTTCTTT. It yields the protein CASSLGGRGMNTEAFF. The entire variable domain, with the rest obtained from reference TRBV7-8 and TRBJ1-1, is as follows: GAGVSQSPRYKVAKRGQDVALRCDPISGHVSLFWYQQALGQGPEFLTYFQNEAQLDKSGLPSDRFFAERPEGSVSTLKIQRTQQEDSAVYLCASSLGGRGMNTEAFFGQGTRLTVV.

The rearrangement joins TRBV7-6 to TRBJ1-5; D is uncertain. Per the germline V gene, CDR1 is SGHVS and CDR2 is FNYEAQ. This CDR3 is built from 13 residues. V lost 1 base, J lost 5 bases, and 6 bases lay in between. CDR3 nucleotides: TGTGCCAGCAGCTTAGAGCGTGATCAGCCCCAGCATTTT. It translates to CASSLERDQPQHF.

Only one count was recorded for this clone. The genes are TRBV11-2 and TRBJ2-5; 8 bases line up with TRBD2. Unmatched junction bases numbered 5, after V lost 0 bases and J lost 5 bases. Germline V gene lookup returns CDR1 SGHAT and CDR2 FQNNGV. The CDR3 is 15 amino acids. The CDR3 region has the DNA TGTGCCAGCAGCTTAGAGATTAGCGGGGCGGAGACCCAGTACTTC. The encoded protein is CASSLEISGAETQYF. Filled out from reference TRBV11-2 and TRBJ2-5, the complete variable domain reads EAGVAQSPRYKIIEKRQSVAFWCNPISGHATLYWYQQILGQGPKLLIQFQNNGVVDDSQLPKDRFSAERLKGVDSTLKIQPAKLEDSAVYLCASSLEISGAETQYFGPGTRLLVL.

This chain connects TRBV18 to TRBJ1-2; 10 positions agree with TRBD1. V lost 5 bases to trimming and J lost 4 bases; unmatched junction nucleotides: 4. Germline values: CDR1 KGHSH, CDR2 LQKENI. The CDR3 has 14 amino acids. The CDR3 here is CASSGQGVLYGYTF. The CDR3 DNA is TGTGCCAGCTCAGGACAGGGGGTTCTCTATGGCTACACCTTC.

This clone was recorded only once. This chain connects TRBV7-3 to TRBJ1-3, with D unclear. V gave up 6 bases and J gave up 3 bases, with 6 bases separating them. This CDR3 has 12 amino acids. Germline CDR1 is SGHTA and CDR2 is FQGTGA. CDR3 sequence: CASSADGNTIYF. CDR3 in DNA: TGTGCCAGCAGTGCGGATGGAAACACCATATATTTT.

The rearrangement links TRBV5-1 to TRBJ2-2; D not certain. Germline CDR1 SGHRS, CDR2 YFSETQ. Deletions cut 0 bases from V and 4 bases from J, with 10 bases between. The CDR3 loop spans 15 amino acids. CDR3 loop: CASSLDVSSTGELFF. The CDR3 DNA follows: TGCGCCAGCAGCTTGGACGTTTCGAGCACCGGGGAGCTGTTTTTT.

The chain couples TRBV2 to TRBJ1-5; D not certain. This CDR3 region has 14 residues. The ends were cut back, 5 bases at V and 4 bases at J, with 12 bases in the middle. Germline V gene sequence: CDR1 SNHLY, CDR2 FYNNEI. The CDR3 DNA is TGTGCCAGCAGTCGGAGAGGACCGAATCAGCCCCAGCATTTT. It encodes CASSRRGPNQPQHF.

This rearrangement joins TRBV11-1 to TRBJ2-2; TRBD1 is a possible D gene (5 bases). V shed 2 bases and J shed 4 bases, with 14 bases lying between them. The CDR3 runs 16 residues. CDR1 SGHAT and CDR2 FQDESV come from the germline V gene (reference sequence). The CDR3 reads CASSLSSGLFTGELFF. The CDR3 coding sequence is TGTGCCAGCAGCTTATCGTCAGGGCTATTCACCGGGGAGCTGTTTTTT.

The rearrangement links TRBV6-5 to TRBJ1-2; D gene ambiguous. The germline gives CDR1 MNHEY, CDR2 SVGAGI. The CDR3 consists of 14 residues. V lost 6 bases to trimming and J lost 0 bases, with 11 bases between them. The CDR3 region is CASSPTGPNYGYTF. The CDR3 coding sequence is TGTGCCAGCAGCCCAACTGGACCTAACTATGGCTACACCTTC.

The V and J genes are TRBV6-4 and TRBJ2-3; TRBD2 matches 8 bases. The CDR3 has 17 amino acids. The germline V gene encodes CDR1 MRHNA and CDR2 SNTAGT. J lost 1 base, V lost 0 bases, and 6 bases had no gene match. CDR3 nucleotides: TGTGCCAGCAGTGACTCCGGGGGGGGACGGGGCACAGATACGCAGTATTTT. This gives the protein CASSDSGGGRGTDTQYF.

This chain joins TRBV7-9 and TRBJ1-6; tentatively, D is TRBD1 (5 bases). Germline-derived CDR1 and CDR2 are SEHNR and FQNEAQ (reference sequence). This CDR3 spans 14 amino acids. Deletions cut 2 bases from V and 7 bases from J, with 9 bases between. CDR3 sequence: CASSLLEGNSPLHF. The DNA for the CDR3 is TGTGCCAGCAGCTTATTGGAGGGGAATTCACCCCTCCACTTT.

The chain couples TRBV21-1 to TRBJ2-1; TRBD1, as called in the table, went unchecked against the DNA. TRBV21-1 is described as a pseudogene. CDR3 length: 16 amino acids. The CDR3 sequence: CASSTFWRTGRNEQFF. CDR3 nucleotide sequence: TGTGCCAGCAGCACCTTTTGGAGGACAGGTCGCAATGAGCAGTTCTTC.

This rearrangement joins TRBV6-5 to TRBJ2-5, with D uncertain. The CDR3 extends over 14 amino acids. Germline CDR1 and CDR2: MNHEY and SVGAGI. V was clipped by 7 bases and J by 7 bases, with 19 bases between them. CDR3 DNA: TGTGCCAGCACCTCTAAGATCCCGGGTGGGACCCAGTACTTC. Its protein product is CASTSKIPGGTQYF.

This clone was recorded once. The rearrangement uses TRBV6-5 and TRBJ1-5, with TRBD1 as a possible D gene (5 bases). The CDR3 runs 12 residues. Germline CDR1 is MNHEY and CDR2 is SVGAGI. Trimming took 8 bases from V and 8 from J, leaving 13 bases between them. CDR3 sequence reads: CASGGVEEPQHF. The CDR3 DNA reads TGTGCCAGCGGGGGGGTAGAGGAGCCCCAGCATTTT.

This sequence joins TRBV19 and TRBJ1-2; unclear D gene. This CDR3 spans 14 amino acids. Deletions cut 0 bases from V and 8 bases from J, with 13 bases between. The germline V gene has CDR1 LNHDA and CDR2 SQIVND (reference sequence). The CDR3 is CASSIDTRVGGYTF. The DNA for the CDR3 is TGTGCCAGTAGTATAGATACTCGGGTCGGCGGCTACACCTTC.

The chain employs TRBV5-1 and TRBJ1-6, with 9 bases that match TRBD1. This CDR3 spans 15 amino acids. Germline assignment: CDR1 SGHRS and CDR2 YFSETQ. J was trimmed by 10 bases and V by 4 bases; bases with no gene match: 9. The DNA for the CDR3 is TGCGCCAGCAGCCGTGCGACAGGGGGTGGGTCACCCCTCCACTTT. This codes for CASSRATGGGSPLHF.

On this clone itself: The same CDR3 is also encoded by other DNA sequences in this sample. The chain couples TRBV6-5 to TRBJ1-2; 8 bases align to TRBD1. Germline values: CDR1 MNHEY, CDR2 SVGAGI. V lost 4 bases to trimming and J lost 4 bases; unmatched junction nucleotides: 2. The CDR3 contains 13 residues. CDR3 sequence reads: CASSSTGAYGYTF. The CDR3 nucleotides read TGTGCCAGCAGTTCGACAGGGGCCTATGGCTACACCTTC.

The chain carries TRBV9 and TRBJ2-3; 10 bases are a match to TRBD2. The CDR3 has 17 amino acids. Germline CDR1 is SGDLS and CDR2 is YYNGEE. V shed 0 bases and J 1 base; nucleotides not matched to a gene: 5. This chain's CDR3 is CASSVAALAGGTDTQYF. The CDR3 DNA is TGTGCCAGCAGCGTAGCGGCTCTAGCGGGGGGCACAGATACGCAGTATTTT.

This chain uses TRBV27 with TRBJ1-2, with a weak D call TRBD1 (5 bases). The germline V and J ends were trimmed by 8 bases and 4 bases, with 38 bases remaining between them. Germline CDR1 MNHEY, CDR2 SMNVEV (reference sequence). CDR3 size: 21 residues. CDR3 DNA: TGTGCCAGCGGGGCGTGGTATGGCCCAGGGCCCGAATCGGCCCTATTCTATGGCTACACCTTC. Translation gives CASGAWYGPGPESALFYGYTF.

In this sample, this clone turned up a few times. This rearrangement joins TRBV6-5 to TRBJ1-5; the D is unclear. The CDR3 spans 12 residues. CDR1 and CDR2 from the germline V gene are MNHEY and SVGAGI. Trimming left V 6 bases short and J 8 bases short, with 11 bases between. Written as DNA, the CDR3 is TGTGCCAGCAGCCCCCTAGGAGAGCCCCAGCATTTT. Encoded protein: CASSPLGEPQHF.